This record concerns one TCR beta chain sequence. The antigen remains undetermined. Compared with germline, one end of the junction differs, possibly owing to a read error. These data belong to a study of response to subunit inactivated influenza vaccine. Study conclusions and caveats: The authors put forward the suggestion that each seasonal influenza vaccination may bring in only a limited number of new T cells.

TCRdb re-analysed the RT-PCR reads in MiXCR, keeping a single row per CDR3 protein. The sample shows 610,000 or so distinct CDR3 sequences, 12% to 15% of them seen only once. The V gene's germline CDR1 is SGHRS and CDR2 YFSETQ. This CDR3 contains 16 residues. The gene calls are TRBV5-1 and TRBJ2-2, with 13 nucleotides matching TRBD2. The sequencing used PBMCs from blood, collected roughly 12 days after vaccination. This TCR came from a man between 50 and 59 years old who received an inactivated influenza vaccine. The CDR3 is CSSSVTGLAGDGELFF. For the CDR3, the DNA is TGCTCCAGCAGCGTGACCGGACTAGCGGGGGACGGGGAGCTGTTTTTT.